These T cell receptor beta chains were read from a single sample in a study of shared clonotypes between healthy human individuals. Data came from immunoSEQ multiplex PCR; TCRdb stores just in-frame clones and leaves some out. This sample has about 1 million clones, with around 75% found just once. The specimen sequenced was memory CD4+ T cells sorted from blood. The receptor set was obtained from a man between 18 and 35 years old in good health. Both conserved end residues are part of each CDR3. Fields, in order: J gene, V gene, CDR3 protein.

TRBJ1-4 TRBV6-5 CASSYRDTNEKLFF
TRBJ1-1 TRBV2 CAGGLNTEAFF
TRBJ2-1 TRBV7-8 CASSPRQGGYNEQFF
TRBJ2-2 TRBV4-3 CASSQAGDLFTGELFF
TRBJ1-2 TRBV5-1 CASSAGQGGPYGYTF
TRBJ2-7 TRBV14 CASSQDLGIRYEQYF
TRBJ2-1 TRBV6-4 CASSLLAGGPGEQFF
TRBJ2-1 TRBV27 CASRGRTSAPSGEQFF
TRBJ2-7 TRBV5-8 CASSLGTGQSYYEQYF
TRBJ1-1 TRBV11-3 CASRLLGAGMAPRPEAFF
TRBJ1-2 TRBV11-1 CASSLRGANYGYTF
TRBJ2-1 TRBV11-2 CASSYVGGFYEQFF
TRBJ1-2 TRBV27 CASSSLSSGSRYGYTF
TRBJ1-1 TRBV5-1 CASGDSTEAFF
TRBJ2-1 TRBV30 CAWDGSNNEQFF
TRBJ2-6 TRBV6-1 CASQRAGANVLTF
TRBJ2-5 TRBV13 CASSGSKRGGLETQYF
TRBJ1-5 TRBV12-5 CASGPEAGNQPQHF
TRBJ1-5 TRBV30 CAWRPGNSNQPQHF
TRBJ1-2 TRBV28 CASNAGSGGYTF
TRBJ1-1 TRBV5-4 CASSLASGGFTEAFF
TRBJ2-7 TRBV7-9 CASSLLGQSSYEQYF
TRBJ2-7 TRBV7-2 CASSSNSYEQYF
TRBJ2-7 TRBV7-8 CASSLTGTEYEQYF
TRBJ2-1 TRBV19 CASSRRDRGSYNEQFF
TRBJ2-3 TRBV30 CAWNSGASTDTQYF
TRBJ2-3 TRBV7-2 CASSSYIDTQYF
TRBJ1-4 TRBV28 CASSLRIATNEKLFF
TRBJ2-1 TRBV11-2 CASSPGRGHEQFF
TRBJ2-3 TRBV29-1 CSVERGGDTQYF
TRBJ1-4 TRBV28 CASGGGTNEKLFF
TRBJ2-1 TRBV7-2 CASSLALAGGLDEQFF
. TRBV30 CACSTQSAGRGYEQYF
TRBJ2-2 TRBV7-9 CASSSTMVGELFF
TRBJ1-6 TRBV5-1 CASSLAAKGDSPLHF
TRBJ1-6 TRBV30 CAWSVSGGGSPLHF
TRBJ1-2 TRBV7-8 CASSLLSQSNYGYTF